This passage covers 16 T cell receptor beta chains from one sample sequenced in a study of technical replicates of blood from a handful of donors. Measured with immunoSEQ multiplex PCR; TCRdb has only the in-frame clones, and not every one. This table holds fewer than 100,000 clones, almost 96% found once. Material: T cells isolated from PBMCs. The source of these receptors is a human donor in good health.

This chain links TRBV2 with TRBJ1-2, with 11 bases identical to TRBD1. Per the germline V gene, CDR1 is SNHLY and CDR2 is FYNNEI. With 6 bases clipped from V and 4 bases from J, the junction kept 4 bases outside the gene matches. The CDR3 extends over 14 amino acids. This CDR3 is CASSGTGGSYGYTF. CDR3 bases: TGTGCCAGCAGCGGGACAGGGGGGAGCTATGGCTACACCTTC.

V and J are TRBV28 and TRBJ1-3, with a weak D call TRBD1 (6 bases). Trimming pared 8 bases from V and 4 bases from J, leaving 12 bases between. The CDR3 is 13 residues long. Germline V CDR1 and CDR2: MDHEN, SYDVKM. CDR3 bases: TGTGCCAGCGGAGTACAGGGAGGAAACACCATATATTTT. Translation gives CASGVQGGNTIYF.

This rearrangement joins TRBV2 to TRBJ2-7; maybe TRBD1 (6 bases). CDR1 and CDR2 from the germline V gene are SNHLY and FYNNEI. V lost 2 bases, J lost 3 bases, and 14 bases lay in between. This CDR3 is 15 amino acids long. The CDR3 bases are TGTGCCAGCAGTGAATTGCCAGGGGTAAACTACGAGCAGTACTTC. It codes for CASSELPGVNYEQYF.

The rearrangement joins TRBV4-1 to TRBJ2-7; TRBD1 matches at 11 bases. The CDR3 covers 18 residues. The germline V gene encodes CDR1 MGHRA and CDR2 YSYEKL. V gave up 1 base and J gave up 0 bases; unmatched junction bases: 8. The CDR3 bases are TGCGCCAGCAGCCAAGGAACCGGGACAGGGGGAGTCTCCTACGAGCAGTACTTC. It codes for CASSQGTGTGGVSYEQYF.

The chain combines TRBV7-9 with TRBJ1-1; 8 positions match TRBD1. Germline-derived CDR1 and CDR2 are SEHNR and FQNEAQ (reference sequence). This CDR3 comprises 15 residues. Trimming cost V 5 bases and J 1 base; bases outside gene matches: 6. The CDR3 nucleotides are TGTGCCAGCAGCGGAACAGGGGGTTGGAACACTGAAGCTTTCTTT. Translated, it gives CASSGTGGWNTEAFF.

V usage is TRBV4-2 and J usage is TRBJ2-1; 8 bases match TRBD2. In germline, CDR1 is LGHNA, CDR2 YNFKEQ. CDR3 length: 15 residues. V lost 2 bases to trimming and J lost 5 bases; unmatched junction nucleotides: 5. The CDR3 reads CASSQRAGENNEQFF. Here the CDR3 DNA reads TGTGCCAGCAGCCAAAGAGCGGGAGAAAACAATGAGCAGTTCTTC.

The genes are TRBV6-1 and TRBJ2-7, with D unresolved. The CDR3 consists of 13 residues. Germline V gene data show CDR1 as MNHNS and CDR2 as SASEGT. Trimming took off 8 bases at V and 3 bases at J, with 14 bases between the two ends. This CDR3 is CASRMAQLYEQYF. The CDR3 nucleotides read TGTGCCAGCCGGATGGCACAGCTCTACGAGCAGTACTTC.

The rearrangement joins TRBV7-2 to TRBJ1-6, with D maybe TRBD1 (6 bases). CDR1 is SGHTA and CDR2 is FQGNSA in the germline V gene. The CDR3 is 15 amino acids. Between the trimmed V and J ends, which lost 5 bases and 6 bases, there was a span of 14 bases. CDR3 amino acids: CASSAQGAINSPLHF. CDR3 nucleotides: TGTGCCAGCAGCGCACAGGGAGCGATTAATTCACCCCTCCACTTT.

The CDR3 DNA sequence: TGTGCCAGCAGCTTAGTCTTCGGGAGGTCCTACAATGAGCAGTTCTTC. Protein: CASSLVFGRSYNEQFF. V gene TRBV7-2 combines with J gene TRBJ2-1; 7 nucleotides match TRBD2. V was pared by 1 base and J by 1 base, with 4 bases of the junction left unmatched. The CDR3 is 16 residues long. CDR1 and CDR2 from the germline V gene are SGHTA and FQGNSA.

The genes are TRBV29-1 and TRBJ2-1; 8 nucleotides align to TRBD1. Germline-derived CDR1 and CDR2 are SQVTM and ANQGSEA. Trimming cost V 6 bases and J 0 bases; bases outside gene matches: 4. This CDR3 is built from 14 residues. CDR3 DNA sequence: TGCAGCGTGCGACAGGGGAGCTCCTACAATGAGCAGTTCTTC. This encodes CSVRQGSSYNEQFF.

The chain joins TRBV19 to TRBJ2-1; D possibly corresponds to TRBD2 (6 bases). V was shortened by 5 bases and J by 7 bases, with 9 bases between the two germline ends. The CDR3 totals 12 residues. Germline CDR1 reads LNHDA; CDR2 reads SQIVND (reference sequence). CDR3 region: CASSSGLNEQFF. The CDR3 coding sequence is TGTGCCAGTAGTTCGGGACTTAATGAGCAGTTCTTC. Complete variable domain (other parts from reference TRBV19 and TRBJ2-1): DGGITQSPKYLFRKEGQNVTLSCEQNLNHDAMYWYRQDPGQGLRLIYYSQIVNDFQKGDIAEGYSVSREKKESFPLTVTSAQKNPTAFYLCASSSGLNEQFFGPGTRLTVL.

J is TRBJ2-2 and V is TRBV29-1, with D possibly TRBD2 on 6 matching bases. This CDR3 is built from 14 residues. Germline values: CDR1 SQVTM, CDR2 ANQGSEA. V was clipped by 5 bases and J by 5 bases, with 15 bases between them. The DNA for the CDR3 is TGCAGCGTTACGTGGGGCGCGGGGACCGGGGAGCTGTTTTTT. Translating it yields CSVTWGAGTGELFF.

The genes are TRBV28 and TRBJ2-7, with 16 bases that match TRBD2. The CDR3 extends over 19 amino acids. The J segment lost 3 bases and the V segment lost 7 bases, leaving 15 bases of the junction unmatched. Germline assignment: CDR1 MDHEN and CDR2 SYDVKM. CDR3 bases: TGTGCCAGCAAGACGCCGGGACTAGCGGGAGGGCTTTCAGTCTACGAGCAGTACTTC. The encoded protein is CASKTPGLAGGLSVYEQYF.

The DNA of the CDR3 is TGCGCCAGCAGCTTCCGACAGTTAACTTTGGATGAGCAGTTCTTC. It translates to CASSFRQLTLDEQFF. This chain joins TRBV5-1 and TRBJ2-1; tentative D call: TRBD1 (5 bases). V was cut by 2 bases and J by 8 bases, with 17 bases left in between. Germline values: CDR1 SGHRS, CDR2 YFSETQ. The CDR3 has 15 amino acids.

The CDR3 loop reads CASSEELRGTYGYTF. DNA for the CDR3: TGTGCCAGCAGTGAGGAACTGAGAGGAACGTATGGCTACACCTTC. The genes are TRBV25-1 and TRBJ1-2; unclear D gene. V shed 3 bases and J shed 5 bases, with 16 bases lying between them. Germline lookup yields CDR1 MGHDK and CDR2 SYGVNS. The length of the CDR3 is 15 residues.

In its sample, this clone was seen once. The V and J genes are TRBV10-3 and TRBJ1-2; no clear D. Germline loops: CDR1 ENHRY, CDR2 SYGVKD. The V gene lost 3 bases and the J gene lost 2 bases, with 10 bases spanning the gap. The CDR3 is made up of 14 amino acids. CDR3 loop: CAISDGENNYGYTF. The CDR3, as DNA: TGTGCCATCAGTGACGGAGAGAACAACTATGGCTACACCTTC.